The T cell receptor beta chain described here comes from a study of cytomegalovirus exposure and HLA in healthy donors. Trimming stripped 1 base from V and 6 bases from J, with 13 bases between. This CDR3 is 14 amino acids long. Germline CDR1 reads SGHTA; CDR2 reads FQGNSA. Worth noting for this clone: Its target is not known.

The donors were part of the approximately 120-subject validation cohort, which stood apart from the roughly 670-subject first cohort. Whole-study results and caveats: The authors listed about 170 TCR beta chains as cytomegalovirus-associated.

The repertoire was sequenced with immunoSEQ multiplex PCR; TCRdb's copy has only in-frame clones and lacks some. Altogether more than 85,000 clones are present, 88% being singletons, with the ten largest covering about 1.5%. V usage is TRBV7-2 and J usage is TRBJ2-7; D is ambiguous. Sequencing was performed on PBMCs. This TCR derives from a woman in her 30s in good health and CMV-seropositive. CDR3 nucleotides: TGTGCCAGCAGCTTAGTTCCAGGTGTTTCCGAGCAGTACTTC. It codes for CASSLVPGVSEQYF.